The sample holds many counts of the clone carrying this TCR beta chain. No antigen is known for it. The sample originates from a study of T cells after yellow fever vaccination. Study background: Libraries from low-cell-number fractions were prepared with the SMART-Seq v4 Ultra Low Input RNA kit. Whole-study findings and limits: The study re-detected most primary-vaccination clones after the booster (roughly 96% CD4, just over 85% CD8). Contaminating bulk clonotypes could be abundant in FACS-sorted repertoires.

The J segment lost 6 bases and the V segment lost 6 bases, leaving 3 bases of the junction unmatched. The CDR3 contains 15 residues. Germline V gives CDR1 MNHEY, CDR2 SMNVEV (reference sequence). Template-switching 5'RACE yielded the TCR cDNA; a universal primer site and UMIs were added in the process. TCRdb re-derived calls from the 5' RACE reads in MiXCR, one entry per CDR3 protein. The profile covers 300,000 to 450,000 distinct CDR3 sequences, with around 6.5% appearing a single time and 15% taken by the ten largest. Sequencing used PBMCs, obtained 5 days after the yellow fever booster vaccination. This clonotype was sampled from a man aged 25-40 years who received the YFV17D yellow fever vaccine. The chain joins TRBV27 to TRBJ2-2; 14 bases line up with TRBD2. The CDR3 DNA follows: TGTGCCAGCAGCCCGGGACTAGCGGGAGCCGGGGAGCTGTTTTTT. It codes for CASSPGLAGAGELFF.